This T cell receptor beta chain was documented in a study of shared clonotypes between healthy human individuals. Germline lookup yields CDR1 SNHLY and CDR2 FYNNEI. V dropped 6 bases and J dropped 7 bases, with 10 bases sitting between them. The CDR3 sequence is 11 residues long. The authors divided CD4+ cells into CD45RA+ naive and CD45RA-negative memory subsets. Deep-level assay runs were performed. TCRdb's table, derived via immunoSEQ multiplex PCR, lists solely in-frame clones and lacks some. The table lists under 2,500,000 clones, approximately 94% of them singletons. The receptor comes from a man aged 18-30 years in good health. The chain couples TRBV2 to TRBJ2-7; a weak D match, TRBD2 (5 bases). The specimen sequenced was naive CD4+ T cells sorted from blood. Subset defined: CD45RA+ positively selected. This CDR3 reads CASSLAGEQYF. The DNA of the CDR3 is TGTGCCAGCAGCTTGGCGGGTGAGCAGTACTTC.